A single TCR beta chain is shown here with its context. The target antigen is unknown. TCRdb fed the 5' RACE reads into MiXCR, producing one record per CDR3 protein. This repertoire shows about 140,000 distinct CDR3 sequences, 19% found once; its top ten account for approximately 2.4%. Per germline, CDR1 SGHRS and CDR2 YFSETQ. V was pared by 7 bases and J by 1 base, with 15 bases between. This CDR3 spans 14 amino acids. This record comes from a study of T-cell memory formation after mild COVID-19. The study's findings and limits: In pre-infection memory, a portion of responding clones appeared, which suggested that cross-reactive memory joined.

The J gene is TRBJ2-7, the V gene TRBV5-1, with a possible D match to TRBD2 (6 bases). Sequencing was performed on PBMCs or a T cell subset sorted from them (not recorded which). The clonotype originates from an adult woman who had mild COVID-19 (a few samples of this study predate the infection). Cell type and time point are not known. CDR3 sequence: CASSRGGLSYEQYF. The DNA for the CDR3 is TGCGCCAGCTCGAGAGGAGGGTTATCCTACGAGCAGTACTTC. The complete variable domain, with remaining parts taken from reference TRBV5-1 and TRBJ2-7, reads KAGVTQTPRYLIKTRGQQVTLSCSPISGHRSVSWYQQTPGQGLQFLFEYFSETQRNKGNFPGRFSGRQFSNSRSEMNVSTLELGDSALYLCASSRGGLSYEQYFGPGTRLTVT.